What follows are 20 T cell receptor beta chains derived from one specimen sequenced in a study of T cell responses to AZD1222 COVID-19 vaccine. Sequencing was performed with immunoSEQ multiplex PCR; in TCRdb, only in-frame clones are kept and a portion is missing. The data show fewer than 150,000 clones, 85% to 90% seen once. The material sequenced was peripheral blood, taken 28 days after the second AZD1222 dose. These receptors were taken from an adult who received the AZD1222 COVID-19 vaccine.

The rearrangement joins TRBV7-2 to TRBJ1-1, with D perhaps TRBD1 (5 bases). CDR3 length equals 13 residues. Germline V gives CDR1 SGHTA, CDR2 FQGNSA. V was trimmed by 0 bases and J by 13 bases, leaving 15 bases between them. The CDR3 loop reads CASSLAHGHWGFF. Written as DNA, the CDR3 is TGTGCCAGCAGCTTAGCTCATGGACACTGGGGTTTCTTT.

The CDR3 loop is CASSARGTGGNYGYTF. CDR3 DNA: TGTGCCAGCAGCGCGAGAGGGACAGGGGGCAACTATGGCTACACCTTC. The chain joins TRBV9 to TRBJ1-2; 12 bases are a match to TRBD1. CDR3 length: 16 residues. Unmatched junction bases numbered 5, after V lost 3 bases and J lost 2 bases. Per germline, CDR1 SGDLS and CDR2 YYNGEE. Looking up the rest from reference TRBV9 and TRBJ1-2 gives the full variable domain: DSGVTQTPKHLITATGQRVTLRCSPRSGDLSVYWYQQSLDQGLQFLIQYYNGEERAKGNILERFSAQQFPDLHSELNLSSLELGDSALYFCASSARGTGGNYGYTFGSGTRLTVV.

The J gene is TRBJ2-5, the V gene TRBV5-1, with TRBD1 matching 7 bases. CDR1 and CDR2 (germline): SGHRS, YFSETQ. With 3 bases clipped from V and 2 bases from J, the junction kept 13 bases outside the gene matches. There are 17 residues in the CDR3. CDR3 loop: CASSYSPGQKNQETQYF. The CDR3 DNA follows: TGCGCCAGCAGCTACTCGCCGGGACAGAAAAATCAAGAGACCCAGTACTTC. The whole variable domain, filled in from reference TRBV5-1 and TRBJ2-5, reads KAGVTQTPRYLIKTRGQQVTLSCSPISGHRSVSWYQQTPGQGLQFLFEYFSETQRNKGNFPGRFSGRQFSNSRSEMNVSTLELGDSALYLCASSYSPGQKNQETQYFGPGTRLLVL.

The chain links TRBV28 to TRBJ1-5; possibly TRBD1 for D (5 bases). The V gene's germline CDR1 is MDHEN and CDR2 SYDVKM. This CDR3 is 16 amino acids long. The V gene lost 7 bases and the J gene lost 0 bases, with 16 bases spanning the gap. This CDR3 reads CASTRFAGFSNQPQHF. CDR3 coding DNA: TGTGCCAGCACCCGGTTCGCAGGGTTTAGCAATCAGCCCCAGCATTTT.

This chain connects TRBV4-1 to TRBJ1-5; TRBD1 aligns across 9 bases. V trimming: 1 base; J trimming: 4 bases; junction bases outside the gene matches: 5. Looked up from germline, CDR1 is MGHRA and CDR2 is YSYEKL. This CDR3 is built from 16 residues. CDR3 bases: TGCGCCAGCAGCCAAGTGAGACAGGGGGGAAATCAGCCCCAGCATTTT. The encoded protein is CASSQVRQGGNQPQHF.

The sample holds a few counts of this clone. The chain has TRBV5-1 and TRBJ1-3; no firm D call. Germline CDR1 is SGHRS and CDR2 is YFSETQ. V lost 0 bases, J lost 1 base, and 11 bases lay in between. The CDR3 sequence is 16 residues long. The DNA for the CDR3 is TGCGCCAGCAGCTTGGGAGACACCCATTCTGGAAACACCATATATTTT. Its translation is CASSLGDTHSGNTIYF.

The V gene is TRBV30, the J gene TRBJ2-7; 9 nucleotides line up with TRBD1. The CDR3 runs 13 residues. CDR1 GTSNPN and CDR2 SVGIG come from the germline V gene (reference sequence). V was pared by 8 bases and J by 0 bases, with 5 bases of the junction left unmatched. This chain's CDR3 is CAADRGSSYEQYF. CDR3 nucleotides: TGTGCCGCGGACAGGGGAAGCTCCTACGAGCAGTACTTC.

The rearrangement links TRBV27 to TRBJ2-7, with 11 bases aligning to TRBD2. This CDR3 contains 16 residues. V gave up 5 bases and J gave up 1 base; unmatched junction bases: 7. From germline, CDR1 is MNHEY and CDR2 SMNVEV (reference sequence). CDR3 in amino acids: CASSPLGLAVSYEQYF. CDR3 sequence (DNA): TGTGCCAGCAGTCCCTTGGGACTAGCGGTATCCTACGAGCAGTACTTC.

This chain joins TRBV6-4 and TRBJ1-1, with 7 bases matching TRBD1. After removal of 8 bases from V and 4 bases from J, the junction contained 13 bases not matched to a gene. Germline assignment: CDR1 MRHNA and CDR2 SNTAGT. CDR3 length: 15 residues. The CDR3 region is CASAKEGASSTEAFF. For the CDR3, the DNA is TGTGCCAGCGCAAAAGAGGGGGCCTCTAGCACTGAAGCTTTCTTT.

This chain links TRBV5-4 with TRBJ1-2; unclear D gene. Germline-derived CDR1 and CDR2 are SGHNT and YYREEE (reference sequence). The CDR3 contains 15 residues. V lost 3 bases to trimming and J lost 2 bases, with 14 bases between them. CDR3 loop: CASSSRAGANYGYTF. The CDR3 DNA reads as TGTGCCAGCAGCTCTCGGGCAGGTGCAAACTATGGCTACACCTTC.

The chain uses TRBV4-1 and TRBJ1-1; D gene ambiguous. Germline-derived CDR1 and CDR2 are MGHRA and YSYEKL. CDR3 length: 15 amino acids. V lost 1 base, J lost 4 bases, and 13 bases lay in between. This CDR3 is CASSQGPEYLTEAFF. The CDR3 DNA follows: TGCGCCAGCAGCCAAGGCCCTGAGTATCTCACTGAAGCTTTCTTT.

This rearrangement joins TRBV27 to TRBJ1-2; D is unresolved. This CDR3 contains 14 residues. V was clipped by 6 bases and J by 3 bases, with 14 bases between them. In germline, CDR1 is MNHEY, CDR2 SMNVEV (reference sequence). The CDR3 region has the DNA TGTGCCAGCAGCGTTCGGAGGTCCCACTATGGCTACACCTTC. Encoded protein: CASSVRRSHYGYTF.

The chain has TRBV28 and TRBJ1-5; D remains unclear. The CDR3 length is 13 residues. V lost 6 bases, J lost 5 bases, and 11 bases lay in between. Germline CDR1 MDHEN, CDR2 SYDVKM. For the CDR3, the DNA is TGTGCCAGCAGATACTCTTGGGATCAGCCCCAGCATTTT. Translated: CASRYSWDQPQHF.

The chain employs TRBV5-6 and TRBJ2-5; 10 bases match TRBD1. The CDR3 is made up of 17 amino acids. V was clipped by 8 bases and J by 2 bases; unmatched bases: 15. CDR1 is SGHDT, CDR2 YYEEEE, per germline. In DNA, the CDR3 is TGTGCCAGGACAGGGGGCGTAGCGAGAGCCTTACAAGAGACCCAGTACTTC. Protein: CARTGGVARALQETQYF.

The chain uses TRBV5-1 and TRBJ2-1; 15 bases line up with TRBD2. The V gene end was trimmed by 0 bases and the J gene end by 10 bases; junction bases not matched to a gene: 2. The CDR3 contains 15 residues. Germline V CDR1 and CDR2: SGHRS, YFSETQ. The CDR3 DNA reads TGCGCCAGCAGCTTGGGGGGGACTAGCGGGAGGGAGCAGTTCTTC. Translation: CASSLGGTSGREQFF.

The J gene is TRBJ2-1, the V gene TRBV28, with 9 bases fitting TRBD1. Germline trimming cut 5 bases from V and 3 bases from J; bases unmatched to any gene: 14. The CDR3 spans 18 residues. The germline V gene encodes CDR1 MDHEN and CDR2 SYDVKM. CDR3 DNA sequence: TGTGCCAGCAGTCCCCCGTACCTCGGACAGGGGCTCTACAATGAGCAGTTCTTC. This gives the protein CASSPPYLGQGLYNEQFF.

The chain is built from TRBV28 and TRBJ2-2; D perhaps matches TRBD1 (5 bases). The V end was cut by 6 bases, the J end by 4 bases, with 18 bases between. The CDR3 runs 16 residues. CDR1 and CDR2 (germline): MDHEN, SYDVKM. The CDR3 DNA reads TGTGCCAGCAGCCCTAGGAGCAGGGTTTTCACCGGGGAGCTGTTTTTT. Protein sequence: CASSPRSRVFTGELFF.

V and J are TRBV6-4 and TRBJ1-1; 7 bases fit TRBD1. The CDR3 is 19 residues long. With 4 bases clipped from V and 3 bases from J, the junction kept 20 bases outside the gene matches. Germline V gene lookup returns CDR1 MRHNA and CDR2 SNTAGT. Here the CDR3 DNA reads TGTGCCAGCAGTGTCCAGGGGGGCAGGAGCACGATGGTGGACACTGAAGCTTTCTTT. Protein: CASSVQGGRSTMVDTEAFF.

This chain uses TRBV21-1 with TRBJ2-7; the table's TRBD2 call for D was not verified on the DNA. TRBV21-1 is a documented pseudogene. The CDR3 runs to 14 residues. The CDR3 nucleotides are TGTGCCAGCAGCACGTCGGGACTAGCGGCATATTTTCGCTTC. This gives the protein CASSTSGLAAYFRF.

The chain has TRBV5-4 and TRBJ2-1; 8 nucleotides line up with TRBD2. J lost 7 bases, V lost 2 bases, and 8 bases had no gene match. This CDR3 region has 15 residues. CDR1 and CDR2 (germline): SGHNT, YYREEE (reference sequence). The CDR3 DNA is TGTGCCAGCAGCTTTGGCCAGCGGGAGACGAATGAGCAGTTCTTC. Its protein is CASSFGQRETNEQFF.